The sequence of this T cell receptor beta chain was determined in a study of shared clonotypes between healthy human individuals. Findings of the study overall: Generation probability values for non-shared clonotypes were lower than those for clonotypes shared by all four donors.

The germline V and J ends were trimmed by 3 bases and 5 bases, with 5 bases remaining between them. Germline V CDR1 and CDR2: DFQATT, SNEGSKA (reference sequence). The CDR3 length is 11 residues. Researchers partitioned CD4+ cells into CD45RA+ naive and CD45RA-negative memory subsets. It was across several immunoSEQ plates that each subset's genomic DNA was evenly split. The protocol was immunoSEQ multiplex PCR, while the TCRdb copy is restricted to in-frame clones and leaves out a portion. Altogether 800,000 to 1,200,000 clones are present, around 78% being singletons, with the ten largest covering about 0.52%. Of note for this clone: Its antigen is still unknown.

The sequenced sample was memory CD4+ T cells from PBMCs. Subset denoted: CD45RA-negative fraction. This clonotype originated in a man between 18 and 35 years old in good health. Some clones in this sample may be carry-over from other donors' samples. The rearrangement joins TRBV20-1 to TRBJ2-1; D remains ambiguous. In nucleotides, the CDR3 is TGCAGTGCTAGTTACAACAATGAGCAGTTCTTC. Protein product: CSASYNNEQFF.